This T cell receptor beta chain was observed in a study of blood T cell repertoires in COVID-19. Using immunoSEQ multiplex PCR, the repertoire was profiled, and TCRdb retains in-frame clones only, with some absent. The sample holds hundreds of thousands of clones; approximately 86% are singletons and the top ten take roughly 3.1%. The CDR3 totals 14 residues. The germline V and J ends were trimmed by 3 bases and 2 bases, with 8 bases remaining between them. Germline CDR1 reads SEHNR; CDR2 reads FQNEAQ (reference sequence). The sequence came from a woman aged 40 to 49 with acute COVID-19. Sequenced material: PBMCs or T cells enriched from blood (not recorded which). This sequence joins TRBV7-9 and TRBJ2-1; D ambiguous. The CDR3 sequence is CASSFNGAYNEQFF. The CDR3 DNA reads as TGTGCCAGCAGCTTTAACGGAGCCTACAATGAGCAGTTCTTC.